What follows are 5 T cell receptor beta chains derived from one specimen sequenced in a study of blood T cell repertoires in COVID-19. Libraries were prepared by immunoSEQ multiplex PCR; TCRdb keeps only in-frame clonotypes and omits some of them. The sample holds about 96,000 clones; approximately 88% are singletons and the top ten take 17%. Sequencing input: peripheral blood. All receptors derive from a woman aged 55-70 years with acute or convalescent COVID-19.

This clone was counted between two and nine times. The CDR3 DNA reads as TGTGCCAGCAGCTTAGATCCAAGGGAGCTGTTTTTT. As protein: CASSLDPRELFF. V is TRBV11-2 and J is TRBJ2-2; D not certain. CDR3 size: 12 residues. The ends were cut back, 0 bases at V and 9 bases at J, with 5 bases in the middle. The V gene's germline CDR1 is SGHAT and CDR2 FQNNGV. The entire variable domain, with the rest obtained from reference TRBV11-2 and TRBJ2-2, is as follows: EAGVAQSPRYKIIEKRQSVAFWCNPISGHATLYWYQQILGQGPKLLIQFQNNGVVDDSQLPKDRFSAERLKGVDSTLKIQPAKLEDSAVYLCASSLDPRELFFGEGSRLTVL.

This sequence joins TRBV6-5 and TRBJ1-4; no clear D. The CDR3 loop spans 13 amino acids. Trimming pared 7 bases from V and 5 bases from J, leaving 11 bases between. CDR1 is MNHEY and CDR2 is SVGAGI in the germline V gene. As DNA, the CDR3 is TGTGCCAGCAATGGACTTTCGAATGAAAAACTGTTTTTT. This codes for CASNGLSNEKLFF.

The V call is TRBV11-3, the J call TRBJ1-5; D is undetermined. V shed 5 bases and J shed 0 bases, with 5 bases lying between them. Germline V gives CDR1 SGHNT, CDR2 YENEEA. This CDR3 contains 13 residues. Here the CDR3 DNA reads TGTGCCAGCAGCGCCTATAGCAATCAGCCCCAGCATTTT. Protein sequence: CASSAYSNQPQHF.

This clone occurred many times. The chain has TRBV30 and TRBJ1-2; D unresolved. Germline loops: CDR1 GTSNPN, CDR2 SVGIG (reference sequence). CDR3 length: 13 amino acids. The V end lost 2 bases, the J end lost 5 bases, and 12 bases lay between the germline ends. The CDR3 sequence: CAWSLSSSYGYTF. The CDR3, as DNA: TGTGCCTGGAGTTTATCCAGTTCGTATGGCTACACCTTC.

The chain combines TRBV6-1 with TRBJ1-5, with unresolved D. Germline-derived CDR1 and CDR2 are MNHNS and SASEGT. CDR3 length: 15 residues. V lost 2 bases and J lost 5, with 13 bases in between. CDR3 DNA sequence: TGTGCCAGCAGTGAATCGGCGGGGATGGATCAGCCCCAGCATTTT. Translated, it gives CASSESAGMDQPQHF.